This T cell receptor beta chain originates from a study of identical twins. Using its own MiXCR run on the 5' RACE reads, TCRdb lists one record per CDR3 protein. The repertoire includes around 960,000 distinct CDR3 sequences, 9% to 15% of them detected once, and about 1.6% sits in the top ten. This clonotype occurred many times. Its target is unknown. Broader study findings: Invariant MAIT and iNKT cells could partly confound zero-insertion analyses.

The sample was also linked to a second study, of yellow fever vaccine responses in identical twins.

This sequence was found in a young woman in good health. Specimen: PBMCs.

The CDR3 bases are TGTGCCAGCACCTCGGGGGGGGCCGATCAGCCCCAGCATTTT. Residues: CASTSGGADQPQHF. J is TRBJ1-5 and V is TRBV7-8; TRBD1 is a possible D gene (6 bases). The CDR3 spans 14 residues. Per the germline V gene, CDR1 is SGHVS and CDR2 is FQNEAQ. Between the trimmed V and J ends, which lost 7 bases and 5 bases, there was a span of 15 bases.